Below, 20 T cell receptor beta chains from the same sample are listed, as sequenced in a study. TCRdb analysed the 5' RACE reads with MiXCR anew, one entry per CDR3 protein. Of about 61,000 distinct CDR3 sequences in the sample, around 30% were seen once. Sequenced material: tumor-infiltrating naive CD4+ T cells sorted from the breast tumor. Regarding subset: naive CD4+ T cells, CD4+CD45RA+CD25-. All receptors derive from a female donor with breast cancer.

This clonotype is classed as medium-sized (0.01 to 0.1%). The rearrangement joins TRBV15 to TRBJ2-7, with 7 positions matching TRBD1. Germline assignment: CDR1 LNHNV and CDR2 YYDKDF (reference sequence). J gave up 4 bases and V 0 bases, and 3 bases lay outside the gene matches. The CDR3 has 14 residues. CDR3 sequence (DNA): TGTGCCACCAGCAGAGATTTACAGGGGTACGAGCAGTACTTC. It specifies CATSRDLQGYEQYF.

The chain employs TRBV7-2 and TRBJ2-2, with D unclear. Germline V gene data show CDR1 as SGHTA and CDR2 as FQGNSA. The CDR3 loop spans 14 amino acids. The V end lost 3 bases, the J end lost 1 base, and 6 bases lay between the germline ends. The chain's CDR3 is CASSFRVNTGELFF. CDR3 in DNA: TGTGCCAGCAGCTTCCGGGTGAACACCGGGGAGCTGTTTTTT.

This sequence joins TRBV9 and TRBJ1-1; no clear D. Deletions cut 3 bases from V and 1 base from J, with 7 bases between. The CDR3 is made up of 13 amino acids. Germline-derived CDR1 and CDR2 are SGDLS and YYNGEE. The CDR3, as DNA: TGTGCCAGCAGCGCCACTTCGAACACTGAAGCTTTCTTT. As protein: CASSATSNTEAFF.

This clonotype was found a few times. The rearrangement links TRBV3-1 to TRBJ2-1, with a possible D match to TRBD2 (6 bases). CDR3 size: 14 residues. Germline V gene sequence: CDR1 LGHDT, CDR2 YNNKEL (reference sequence). Trimming took off 4 bases at V and 7 bases at J, with 14 bases between the two ends. DNA for the CDR3: TGTGCCAGCAGCCCGACTAGAGCGGTAAATGAGCAGTTCTTC. Translated, it gives CASSPTRAVNEQFF.

The rearrangement links TRBV4-1 to TRBJ2-2; 13 bases match TRBD2. The CDR3 contains 16 residues. The V gene's germline CDR1 is MGHRA and CDR2 YSYEKL. J gave up 3 bases and V 5 bases, and 3 bases lay outside the gene matches. The CDR3 sequence: CASSVLAGGDTGELFF. The CDR3 coding sequence is TGCGCCAGCAGCGTACTAGCGGGAGGGGACACCGGGGAGCTGTTTTTT.

This clonotype occurred many times. This chain connects TRBV10-3 to TRBJ1-2; maybe TRBD1 (6 bases). The CDR3 totals 15 residues. V lost 7 bases to trimming and J lost 0 bases, with 15 bases between them. The V gene's germline CDR1 is ENHRY and CDR2 SYGVKD. CDR3 nucleotides: TGTGCCATCAACTTCCAGGGGTCGTCTAACTATGGCTACACCTTC. This translates into CAINFQGSSNYGYTF.

V is TRBV5-4 and J is TRBJ2-7; D might be TRBD1 (6 bases). This CDR3 is 16 amino acids long. V lost 4 bases and J lost 0, with 17 bases in between. Per the germline V gene, CDR1 is SGHNT and CDR2 is YYREEE (reference sequence). The CDR3 DNA reads TGTGCCAGCAGCGCGGAAAGACAGGACCCCTCCTACGAGCAGTACTTC. It codes for CASSAERQDPSYEQYF.

In its sample, this clonotype was seen a few times. The gene calls are TRBV5-1 and TRBJ1-4; tentatively, D is TRBD1 (6 bases). CDR1 is SGHRS and CDR2 is YFSETQ in the germline V gene. The CDR3 contains 14 residues. Deletions cut 4 bases from V and 7 bases from J, with 14 bases between. The chain's CDR3 is CASSPGRGGEKLFF. Here the CDR3 DNA reads TGCGCCAGCAGCCCGGGCCGAGGGGGTGAAAAACTGTTTTTT.

This clonotype was seen a handful of times. The gene calls are TRBV18 and TRBJ1-3; no reliable D call. The CDR3 is made up of 15 amino acids. CDR1 is KGHSH and CDR2 is LQKENI in the germline V gene. With 6 bases removed from V and 0 bases from J, the gap between germline ends came to 12 bases. The chain's CDR3 is CASSQTPSSGNTIYF. The DNA of the CDR3 is TGTGCCAGCTCCCAGACACCGAGCTCTGGAAACACCATATATTTT.

This clonotype was found many times. The V call is TRBV6-1, the J call TRBJ1-2; D is unresolved. The CDR3 totals 14 residues. In germline, CDR1 is MNHNS, CDR2 SASEGT. Trimming took off 1 base at V and 4 bases at J, with 10 bases between the two ends. This CDR3 is CASSEVGLIYGYTF. The CDR3 bases are TGTGCCAGCAGTGAAGTAGGACTGATCTATGGCTACACCTTC.

This clonotype was seen a few times. The rearrangement joins TRBV11-2 to TRBJ2-3, with D perhaps TRBD1 (6 bases). Germline V gives CDR1 SGHAT, CDR2 FQNNGV. CDR3 length equals 13 residues. V was trimmed by 6 bases and J by 6 bases, leaving 13 bases between them. CDR3 in amino acids: CASRPTGSDTQYF. Here the CDR3 DNA reads TGTGCCAGCAGACCTACAGGGTCGGATACGCAGTATTTT.

The count of this clonotype is one. This rearrangement joins TRBV12-3 or TRBV12-4 to TRBJ2-5; D is possibly TRBD2 (6 bases). V lost 7 bases, J lost 4 bases, and 13 bases lay in between. The CDR3 sequence is 13 residues long. CDR3 region: CASTMSGGETQYF. CDR3 nucleotides: TGTGCCAGCACCATGTCCGGGGGAGAGACCCAGTACTTC.

CDR3 in DNA: TGTGCCAGCAGCCCCGACCAGGGATCTCAGCAGTACTTC. Amino acids: CASSPDQGSQQYF. The rearrangement uses TRBV5-4 and TRBJ2-7; maybe TRBD1 (5 bases). CDR1 SGHNT and CDR2 YYREEE come from the germline V gene (reference sequence). The CDR3 spans 13 residues. V lost 4 bases and J 8 bases, leaving 16 bases between the germline ends.

This clonotype was detected many times. V usage is TRBV27 and J usage is TRBJ2-7; 9 bases agree with TRBD2. V lost 8 bases, J lost 6 bases, and 17 bases stayed unmatched. In germline, CDR1 is MNHEY, CDR2 SMNVEV (reference sequence). CDR3 length: 16 amino acids. This CDR3 reads CASGRPGLALFGEQYF. Written as DNA, the CDR3 is TGTGCCAGCGGCAGACCGGGACTAGCACTATTCGGCGAGCAGTACTTC.

J is TRBJ2-7 and V is TRBV29-1, with a weak D call TRBD1 (7 bases). CDR1 is SQVTM and CDR2 is ANQGSEA in the germline V gene. The CDR3 runs 13 residues. V was cut by 8 bases and J by 1 base, with 15 bases left in between. CDR3 bases: TGCAGCTATCGGACAGGACTATCCTACGAGCAGTACTTC. Translated: CSYRTGLSYEQYF.

This clonotype is judged medium-sized. V is TRBV7-2 and J is TRBJ2-1, with D possibly matching TRBD2 (6 bases). There are 15 residues in the CDR3. Trimming shortened V by 2 bases and J by 6 bases, and 14 bases separated the two germline ends. CDR1 and CDR2 (germline): SGHTA, FQGNSA. The CDR3 here is CASSLMARRGNEQFF. For the CDR3, the DNA is TGTGCCAGCAGCTTAATGGCGAGGCGGGGCAATGAGCAGTTCTTC.

This clonotype has just a few counts. The chain carries TRBV15 and TRBJ2-7; D is perhaps TRBD1 (6 bases). This CDR3 region has 14 residues. Germline-derived CDR1 and CDR2 are LNHNV and YYDKDF (reference sequence). V lost 1 base to trimming and J lost 3 bases, with 10 bases between them. This CDR3 reads CATSRAGALYEQYF. The DNA of the CDR3 is TGTGCCACCAGCAGAGCAGGGGCCCTCTACGAGCAGTACTTC.

This chain joins TRBV10-3 and TRBJ2-3; TRBD2 matches at 12 bases. The CDR3 is made up of 15 amino acids. Germline V gene data show CDR1 as ENHRY and CDR2 as SYGVKD. V was clipped by 6 bases and J by 3 bases; unmatched bases: 4. The CDR3 sequence: CAISPTSGRTDTQYF. The CDR3 DNA reads as TGTGCCATCAGCCCGACTAGCGGGAGAACAGATACGCAGTATTTT.

This clonotype was detected many times. CDR3 sequence reads: CASSDQPWYEQYF. DNA of the CDR3: TGTGCCAGCAGCGATCAGCCTTGGTATGAGCAGTACTTC. The chain links TRBV11-2 to TRBJ2-7; no firm D call. The CDR3 runs to 13 residues. The germline CDR1 and CDR2 sequences are SGHAT and FQNNGV. V lost 5 bases, J lost 7 bases, and 15 bases lay in between.

This clonotype has only a few counts. This chain connects TRBV27 to TRBJ1-5, with TRBD1 matching 8 bases. Trimming removed 2 bases from V and 4 bases from J; junction bases left unmatched: 4. Per germline, CDR1 MNHEY and CDR2 SMNVEV (reference sequence). CDR3 length equals 15 residues. CDR3 in amino acids: CASSLGTGRNQPQHF. In DNA form, the CDR3 reads TGTGCCAGCAGTTTAGGGACAGGACGAAATCAGCCCCAGCATTTT.